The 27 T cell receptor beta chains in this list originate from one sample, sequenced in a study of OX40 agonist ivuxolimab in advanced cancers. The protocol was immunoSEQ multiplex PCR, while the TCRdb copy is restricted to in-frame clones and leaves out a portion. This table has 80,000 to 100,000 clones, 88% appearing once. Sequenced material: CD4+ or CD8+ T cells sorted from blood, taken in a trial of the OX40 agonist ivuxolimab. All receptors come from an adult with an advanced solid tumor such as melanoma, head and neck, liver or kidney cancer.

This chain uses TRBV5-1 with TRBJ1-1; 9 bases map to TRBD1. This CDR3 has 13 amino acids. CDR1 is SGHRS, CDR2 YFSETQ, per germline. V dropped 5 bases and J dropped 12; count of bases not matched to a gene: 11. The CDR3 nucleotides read TGCGCCAGCAGGCCCGGGACAGGGACATCAACTTTCTTT. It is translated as CASRPGTGTSTFF.

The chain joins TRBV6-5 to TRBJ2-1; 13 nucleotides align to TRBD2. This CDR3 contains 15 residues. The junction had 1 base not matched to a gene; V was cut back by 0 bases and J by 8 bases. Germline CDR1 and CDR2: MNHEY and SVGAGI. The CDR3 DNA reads TGTGCCAGCAGTTACTCGGGGACTAGCGGGGATGAGCAGTTCTTC. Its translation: CASSYSGTSGDEQFF.

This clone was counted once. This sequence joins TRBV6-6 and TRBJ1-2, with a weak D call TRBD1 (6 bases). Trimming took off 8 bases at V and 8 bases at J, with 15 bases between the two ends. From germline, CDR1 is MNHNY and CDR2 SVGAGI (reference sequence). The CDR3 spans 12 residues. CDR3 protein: CASHGSQGGYTF. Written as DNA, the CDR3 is TGTGCCAGCCACGGGTCCCAGGGGGGCTACACCTTC.

The CDR3 is CASSLAGGSPDTQYF. The DNA of the CDR3 is TGTGCCAGCAGCTTGGCTGGGGGAAGTCCAGATACGCAGTATTTT. The chain uses TRBV5-4 and TRBJ2-3; D is tentatively TRBD1 or TRBD2 (5 bases each). The CDR3 totals 15 residues. Germline V gene lookup returns CDR1 SGHNT and CDR2 YYREEE (reference sequence). V was trimmed by 0 bases and J by 4 bases, leaving 12 bases between them.

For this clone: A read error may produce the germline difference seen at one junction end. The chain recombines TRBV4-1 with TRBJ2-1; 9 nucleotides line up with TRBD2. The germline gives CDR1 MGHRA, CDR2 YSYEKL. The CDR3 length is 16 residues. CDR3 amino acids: CASSQDGASSSGRRVF. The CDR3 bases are TGCGCCAGCAGCCAAGATGGGGCGAGTTCCAGCGGGAGGCGGGTCTTC.

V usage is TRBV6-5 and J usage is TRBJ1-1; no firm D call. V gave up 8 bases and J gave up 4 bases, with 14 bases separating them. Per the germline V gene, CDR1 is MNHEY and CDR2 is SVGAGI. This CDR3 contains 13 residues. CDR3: CASSSKVTTEAFF. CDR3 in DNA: TGTGCCAGCTCTTCGAAGGTGACCACTGAAGCTTTCTTT.

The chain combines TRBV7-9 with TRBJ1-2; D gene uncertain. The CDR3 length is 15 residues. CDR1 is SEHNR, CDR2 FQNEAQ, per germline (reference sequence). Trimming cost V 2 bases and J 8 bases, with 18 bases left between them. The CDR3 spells CASSLMGSSLSGYTF. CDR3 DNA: TGTGCCAGCAGCTTAATGGGGTCGAGTTTAAGCGGCTACACCTTC.

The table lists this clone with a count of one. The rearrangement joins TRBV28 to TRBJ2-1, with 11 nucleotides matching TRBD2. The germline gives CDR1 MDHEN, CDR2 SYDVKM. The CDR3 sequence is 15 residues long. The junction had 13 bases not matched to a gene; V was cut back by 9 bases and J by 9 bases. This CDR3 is CASYSGRALSSEQFF. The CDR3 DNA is TGTGCCAGTTATAGCGGGAGGGCCTTAAGTAGTGAGCAGTTCTTC.

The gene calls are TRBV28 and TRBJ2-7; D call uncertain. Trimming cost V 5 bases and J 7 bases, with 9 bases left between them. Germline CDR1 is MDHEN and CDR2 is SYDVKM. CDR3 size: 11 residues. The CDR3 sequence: CASSGTWEQYF. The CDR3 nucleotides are TGTGCCAGCAGTGGAACTTGGGAGCAGTACTTC.

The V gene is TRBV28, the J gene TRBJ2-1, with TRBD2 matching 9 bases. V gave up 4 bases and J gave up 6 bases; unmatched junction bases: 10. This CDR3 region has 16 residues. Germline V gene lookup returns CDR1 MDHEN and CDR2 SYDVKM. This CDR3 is CASSSKLAGALNEQFF. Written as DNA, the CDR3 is TGTGCCAGCAGTTCCAAACTAGCGGGCGCTCTCAATGAGCAGTTCTTC.

CDR3 in DNA: TGTGCCAGCGTCGGGGTCACAGATACGCAGTATTTT. It is translated as CASVGVTDTQYF. The V and J genes are TRBV18 and TRBJ2-3; TRBD2 is a possible D gene (5 bases). Trimming left V 8 bases short and J 2 bases short, with 8 bases between. The CDR3 is made up of 12 amino acids. Germline CDR1 and CDR2: KGHSH and LQKENI. The full variable domain, completed using reference TRBV18 and TRBJ2-3, is NAGVMQNPRHLVRRRGQEARLRCSPMKGHSHVYWYRQLPEEGLKFMVYLQKENIIDESGMPKERFSAEFPKEGPSILRIQQVVRGDSAAYFCASVGVTDTQYFGPGTRLTVL.

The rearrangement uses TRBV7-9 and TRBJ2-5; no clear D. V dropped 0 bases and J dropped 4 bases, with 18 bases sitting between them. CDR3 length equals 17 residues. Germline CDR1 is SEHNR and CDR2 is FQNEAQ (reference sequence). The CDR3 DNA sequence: TGTGCCAGCAGCTTAGCAGGGCCGGACCGGCGCAGAGAGACCCAGTACTTC. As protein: CASSLAGPDRRRETQYF.

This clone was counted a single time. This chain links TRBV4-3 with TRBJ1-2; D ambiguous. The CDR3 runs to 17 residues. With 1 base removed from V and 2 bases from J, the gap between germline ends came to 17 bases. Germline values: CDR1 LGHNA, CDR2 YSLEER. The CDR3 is CASSQVVGELANYGYTF. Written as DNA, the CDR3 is TGCGCCAGCAGCCAAGTAGTTGGCGAGCTGGCCAACTATGGCTACACCTTC.

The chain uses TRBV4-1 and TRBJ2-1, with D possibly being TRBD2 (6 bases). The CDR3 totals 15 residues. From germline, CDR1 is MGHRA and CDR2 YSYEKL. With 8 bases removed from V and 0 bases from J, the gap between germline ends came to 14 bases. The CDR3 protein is CASLKEEGSYNEQFF. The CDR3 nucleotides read TGCGCCAGCCTGAAAGAGGAGGGCTCCTACAATGAGCAGTTCTTC.

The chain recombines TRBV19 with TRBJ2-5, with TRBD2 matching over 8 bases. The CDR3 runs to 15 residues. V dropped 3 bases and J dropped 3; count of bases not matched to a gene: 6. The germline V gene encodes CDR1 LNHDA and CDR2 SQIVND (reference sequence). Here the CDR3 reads CASSISIAGKETQYF. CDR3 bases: TGTGCCAGTAGTATCTCTATAGCGGGGAAAGAGACCCAGTACTTC.

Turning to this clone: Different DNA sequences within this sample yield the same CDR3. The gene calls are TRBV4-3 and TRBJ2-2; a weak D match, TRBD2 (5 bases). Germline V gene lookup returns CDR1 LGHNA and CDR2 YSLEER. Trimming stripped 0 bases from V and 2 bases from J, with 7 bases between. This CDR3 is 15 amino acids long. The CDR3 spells CASSQELVNTGELFF. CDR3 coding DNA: TGCGCCAGCAGCCAAGAACTAGTAAACACCGGGGAGCTGTTTTTT.

The chain's CDR3 is CASSLVGQGTEAFF. The DNA of the CDR3 is TGTGCCAGCAGCTTAGTTGGTCAGGGTACTGAAGCTTTCTTT. The J gene is TRBJ1-1, the V gene TRBV7-2; the D gene is possibly TRBD1 (5 bases). V lost 1 base to trimming and J lost 5 bases, with 11 bases between them. Germline V CDR1 and CDR2: SGHTA, FQGNSA. This CDR3 has 14 residues.

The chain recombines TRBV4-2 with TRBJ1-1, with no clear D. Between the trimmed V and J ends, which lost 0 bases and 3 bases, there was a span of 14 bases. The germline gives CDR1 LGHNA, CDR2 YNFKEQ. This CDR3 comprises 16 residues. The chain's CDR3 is CASSQDPTERDTEAFF. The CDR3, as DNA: TGTGCCAGCAGCCAAGATCCCACCGAGAGAGACACTGAAGCTTTCTTT.

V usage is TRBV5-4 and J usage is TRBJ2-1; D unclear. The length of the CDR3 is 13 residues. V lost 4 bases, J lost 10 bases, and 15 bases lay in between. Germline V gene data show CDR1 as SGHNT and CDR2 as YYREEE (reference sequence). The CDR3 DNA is TGTGCCAGCAGCCCCTACGCCCATGGGGAGCAGTTCTTC. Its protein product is CASSPYAHGEQFF. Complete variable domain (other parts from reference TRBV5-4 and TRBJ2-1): ETGVTQSPTHLIKTRGQQVTLRCSSQSGHNTVSWYQQALGQGPQFIFQYYREEENGRGNFPPRFSGLQFPNYSSELNVNALELDDSALYLCASSPYAHGEQFFGPGTRLTVL.

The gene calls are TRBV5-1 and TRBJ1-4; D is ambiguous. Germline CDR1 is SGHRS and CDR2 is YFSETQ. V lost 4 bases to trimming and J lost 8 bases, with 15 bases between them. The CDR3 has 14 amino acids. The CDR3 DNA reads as TGCGCCAGCAGCCAGACCCGGACGAAGGAAAAACTGTTTTTT. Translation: CASSQTRTKEKLFF.

CDR3 region: CASIAPGGLYTEAFF. As DNA, the CDR3 is TGTGCCAGCATCGCCCCAGGGGGGCTTTACACTGAAGCTTTCTTT. J is TRBJ1-1 and V is TRBV28; the match to TRBD1 covers 7 bases. This CDR3 is 15 amino acids long. J lost 3 bases, V lost 7 bases, and 11 bases had no gene match. Germline V CDR1 and CDR2: MDHEN, SYDVKM.

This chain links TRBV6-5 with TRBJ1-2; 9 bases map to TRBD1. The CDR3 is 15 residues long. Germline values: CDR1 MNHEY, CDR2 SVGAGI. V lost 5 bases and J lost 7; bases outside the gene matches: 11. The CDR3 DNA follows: TGTGCCAGCAGTAGATTTACAGGGGGCCCTAGTGGCTACACCTTC. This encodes CASSRFTGGPSGYTF.

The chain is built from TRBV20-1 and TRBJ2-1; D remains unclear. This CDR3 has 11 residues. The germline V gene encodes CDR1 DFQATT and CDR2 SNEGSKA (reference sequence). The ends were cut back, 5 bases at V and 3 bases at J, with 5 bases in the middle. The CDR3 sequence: CSALDYNEQFF. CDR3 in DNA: TGCAGTGCTTTGGACTACAATGAGCAGTTCTTC.

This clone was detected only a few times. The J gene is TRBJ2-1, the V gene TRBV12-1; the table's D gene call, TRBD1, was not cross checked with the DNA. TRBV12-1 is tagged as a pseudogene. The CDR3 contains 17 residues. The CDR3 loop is CASSFPLGRGPYNEQFF. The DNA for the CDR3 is TGTGCCAGCAGCTTTCCGTTGGGCAGGGGGCCTTACAATGAGCAGTTCTTC.

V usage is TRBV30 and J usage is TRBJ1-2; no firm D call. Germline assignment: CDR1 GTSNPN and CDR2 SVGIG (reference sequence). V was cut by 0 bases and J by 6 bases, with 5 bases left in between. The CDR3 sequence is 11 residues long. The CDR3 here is CAWSVNNGYTF. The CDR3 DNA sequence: TGTGCCTGGAGTGTAAACAATGGCTACACCTTC.

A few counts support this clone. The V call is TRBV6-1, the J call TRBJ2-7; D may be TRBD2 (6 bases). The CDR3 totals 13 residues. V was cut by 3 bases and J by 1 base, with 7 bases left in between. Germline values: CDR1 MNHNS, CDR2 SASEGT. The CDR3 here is CASSEGGSYEQYF. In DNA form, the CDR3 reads TGTGCCAGCAGTGAGGGGGGTTCCTACGAGCAGTACTTC.

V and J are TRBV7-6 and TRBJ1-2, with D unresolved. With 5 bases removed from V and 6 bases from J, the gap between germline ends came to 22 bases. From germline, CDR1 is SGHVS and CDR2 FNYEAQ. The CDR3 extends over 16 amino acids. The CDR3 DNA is TGTGCCAGCAGCAGATACGTTGTTGCACAGACCCATGGCTACACCTTC. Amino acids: CASSRYVVAQTHGYTF.